This TCR beta chain was sequenced for a study of pediatric ulcerative colitis. The V gene's germline CDR1 is SGHVS and CDR2 FNYEAQ. Trimming removed 7 bases at V and 4 bases at J, with 13 bases between. CDR3 length: 13 residues. Rectal tissue came from one to two pinch biopsies taken at colonoscopy. Before the diagnostic colonoscopy, ulcerative colitis patients were free of immunosuppressive medication. Sequencing was performed with immunoSEQ multiplex PCR; in TCRdb, only in-frame clones are kept and a portion is missing. Among approximately 38,000 clones listed, around 75% were seen once. With respect to this clone: What it binds is unknown.

Whole-study findings and limits: All ulcerative colitis patients, but no controls, carried two rectal clonotypes.

The sequence was obtained from a boy between 10 and 17 years old with severe ulcerative colitis. This chain connects TRBV7-6 to TRBJ2-5; perhaps TRBD1 as D (6 bases). The specimen sequenced was gut tissue. CDR3 amino acids: CASKQTGTETQYF. Here the CDR3 DNA reads TGTGCCAGCAAACAGACAGGAACAGAGACCCAGTACTTC. Complete variable domain (other parts from reference TRBV7-6 and TRBJ2-5): GAGVSQSPRYKVTKRGQDVALRCDPISGHVSLYWYRQALGQGPEFLTYFNYEAQQDKSGLPNDRFSAERPEGSISTLTIQRTEQRDSAMYRCASKQTGTETQYFGPGTRLLVL.